This T cell receptor beta chain was captured by sequencing in a study of cytomegalovirus exposure and HLA in healthy donors. Measured with immunoSEQ multiplex PCR; TCRdb has only the in-frame clones, and not every one. The table records about 240,000 clones, about 90% of them present only once. Broader study findings: Subsequent analysis showed first-cohort TCR clusters tending to co-occur in 120 validation repertoires. The authors enumerated over 150 TCR beta chains as linked to cytomegalovirus. Accounts indicate the classifier identified cytomegalovirus status with strong specificity and sensitivity.

Comments on this clone: Its antigen is not identified.

The donors were in the roughly 110-subject validation cohort, distinct from the roughly 600-subject first cohort. V gave up 0 bases and J gave up 7 bases, with 10 bases separating them. Looked up from germline, CDR1 is SGHRS and CDR2 is YFSETQ. The CDR3 runs 14 residues. Sequenced: PBMCs. This receptor was obtained from a young woman in good health and CMV-seropositive. The rearrangement links TRBV5-1 to TRBJ1-4; maybe TRBD1 (5 bases). The CDR3 bases are TGCGCCAGCAGCTTGGGGGATAGGGGTGAAAAACTGTTTTTT. This translates into CASSLGDRGEKLFF.